The present TCR beta chain was sequenced within a study of regulatory T cells in long-lasting Graves disease. Only a few counts were recorded for this clonotype. This may come from a read error, since a much larger clone is one base off. No conserved phenylalanine or tryptophan is present at the end of the CDR3, so a read error is the likely explanation. Time point denoted: newly diagnosed GD, antithyroid drugs for less than 3 months. Following extraction of RNA from PBMCs, that RNA was used to make the TCR library. Construction of the TCR beta libraries employed iRepertoire HTBI primers in conjunction with Arm-PCR of CDR3 regions. TCRdb analysed the multiplex PCR reads with MiXCR anew, one entry per CDR3 protein. The table lists about 450,000 distinct CDR3 sequences, about 14% of them singletons. V shed 0 bases and J shed 4 bases, with 8 bases lying between them. The CDR3 extends over 13 amino acids. Germline-derived CDR1 and CDR2 are DFQATT and SNEGSKA (reference sequence).

In addition, the sample was reused for a study of T cells in Graves' hyperthyroidism and ophthalmopathy.

The V gene is TRBV20-1, the J gene TRBJ2-3; D remains ambiguous. The source was peripheral blood mononuclear cells (PBMCs), collected at new diagnosis, from a patient treated with antithyroid drugs. The source of this sequence is a woman aged 45-65 years with Graves disease. The CDR3 protein is CSARDLPSDTQYL. CDR3 nucleotides: TGCAGTGCTAGAGATTTACCCTCAGATACGCAGTATCTT.